Detailed here is one T cell receptor beta chain. Its specific antigen is unknown. Base qualities are not at hand, and no much larger clone is one base apart. The CDR3 holds 18 amino acids from the cysteine to the phenylalanine. Only the CDR3 portion is preserved as DNA: 54 bases, with reading frame beginning at the first base. The germline V gene (reference sequence) specifies LNHNV as CDR1 and YYDKDF as CDR2. V is cut back by 0 bases and J by 2 bases, with 9 bases in the junction unmatched. This specimen comes from a study of graft-versus-host responses after intestinal transplantation (dated by TCRdb to the early 2020s). As for the study more broadly: The transplants that recipients got were multivisceral, liver-intestinal, or isolated intestinal. Anti-thymocyte globulin induction was given to all recipients, followed by maintenance tacrolimus and steroids for roughly 3 years. Graft-versus-host and host-versus-graft alloreactive T cell clones were tracked in the graft, circulation and bone marrow after intestinal transplantation using bulk TCR-beta CDR3 sequencing. Alloreactive clones were identified by sequencing pre-transplant mixed lymphocyte reaction products and comparing them with unstimulated pre-transplant donor and recipient T cells. The cohort enrolled about two dozen intestinal transplant recipients, one of whom was a retransplant, and a few patients without pretransplant specimens were excluded. A peak of at least 4% donor T cells among recipient peripheral blood mononuclear cells was the definition used for donor T cell macrochimerism. Rather than going through the commercial service, samples from a few later patients were sequenced in-house on an Illumina MiSeq and processed with MiXCR.

The library came from the immunoSEQ multiplex PCR assay. For most patients, genomic DNA was isolated using the Qiagen DNeasy Blood and Tissue Kit and was shipped frozen to Adaptive Biotechnologies for TCR sequencing. For most patients, high-throughput TCR-beta CDR3 sequencing of genomic DNA was performed by Adaptive Biotechnologies. The paper's processing steps were these. TCR sequencing data were retrieved from Adaptive's ImmunoSEQ software for 18 patients, whereas a few other patients were processed with MiXCR and VDJtools. To correct CD4 versus CD8 sorting errors, sequences present in both subsets at a frequency ratio below 5:1 were removed. Because the origin of CDR3 nucleotide sequences shared between donor and recipient could not be assigned, those sequences were removed. To be classed as alloreactive, a clone needed at least 2-fold expansion over unstimulated cells and a minimum CFSE-low frequency of 0.002% (template counts) or 0.001% (read counts). A clone was considered mappable if detected in the sequenced pre-transplant spleen, lymph node, or MLR CFSE-low populations of the donor or recipient. The cumulative frequency of alloreactive clones was calculated as a percentage of all sequences, weighted by copy number. The source is immuneACCESS, and TCRdb retained only in-frame sequences with V and J called. Part of the clones is not carried over; for the studies checked, unresolved V genes explain less than half of this, and the remainder is unexplained. V and J calls and clone size are copied from that table; D and trimming were computed from the DNA. Counted in this sample were tens of thousands of clones; 89% of them appeared once. 0.62% of the sample is taken by the ten largest.

General conclusions and limits of the study: Conclusions were limited by the relatively low number and heterogeneity of intestinal transplant patients. Patients with donor T cell macrochimerism had high GvH to HvG T cell clonal ratios in their allografts. Early after transplant, peak levels of circulating GvH clones were found to be associated with declines in HvG clones. GvH clones were detected in recipient bone marrow, and some of these GvH clones were observed earlier in ileal mucosa or blood, consistent with an intestinal mucosal origin.

The sample's time point label, decoded: cells obtained before transplantation from donor or recipient. CD3+CD4+ and CD3+CD8+ populations were FACS-sorted from unstimulated pre-transplant donor and recipient cells taken from spleen or lymph nodes. Sequenced here: unstimulated CD4+ T cells sorted from spleen or lymph node cells, sampled before transplant. This receptor was taken from a human donor who was the organ donor for an intestinal transplant. The rearrangement combines TRBV15 with TRBJ2-3, with TRBD2 identical over 9 junction bases. The CDR3 here reads CATSRDLRLAGPTDTQYF. The DNA reads as follows: TGTGCCACCAGCAGAGATCTTCGGCTAGCGGGGCCCACAGATACGCAGTATTTT.